This T cell receptor beta chain is drawn from a study of cytomegalovirus exposure and HLA in healthy donors. The study's findings and limits: TCR beta V- and J-gene trimming, according to a later analysis, was linked to a missense DCLRE1C variant.

Germline values: CDR1 LNHNV, CDR2 YYDKDF (reference sequence). The V segment lost 5 bases and the J segment 4 bases; nucleotides outside the gene matches: 8. The CDR3 covers 15 residues. About this clone itself: The antigen is unknown.

Donors were ostensibly healthy at sampling, although undocumented immune exposures were probable. Primers included in the PCR were 60 Vbeta and 13 Jbeta primers. The repertoire was sequenced with immunoSEQ multiplex PCR; TCRdb's copy has only in-frame clones and lacks some. Here the sample spans under 200,000 clones, around 85% being singletons. The sequence derives from a woman aged 30 to 39 in good health and CMV-seronegative. The genes are TRBV15 and TRBJ1-5; 7 positions match TRBD1. Sequences were obtained from PBMCs. This chain's CDR3 is CATSVARGQNQPQHF. Here the CDR3 DNA reads TGTGCCACCAGCGTAGCTAGGGGGCAAAATCAGCCCCAGCATTTT.